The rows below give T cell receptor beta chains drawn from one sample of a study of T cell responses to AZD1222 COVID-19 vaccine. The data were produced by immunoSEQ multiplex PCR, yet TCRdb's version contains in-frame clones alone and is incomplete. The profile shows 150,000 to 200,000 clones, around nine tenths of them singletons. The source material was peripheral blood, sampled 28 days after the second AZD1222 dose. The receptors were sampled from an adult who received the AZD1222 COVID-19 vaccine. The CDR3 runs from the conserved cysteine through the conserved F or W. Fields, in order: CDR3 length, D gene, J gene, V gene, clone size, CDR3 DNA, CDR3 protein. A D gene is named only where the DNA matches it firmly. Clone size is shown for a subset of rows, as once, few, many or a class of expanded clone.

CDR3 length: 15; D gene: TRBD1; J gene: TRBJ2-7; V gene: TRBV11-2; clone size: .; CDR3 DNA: TGTGCCAGCAGCTTAGTAGGGGGCTTGTCCTACGAGCAGTACTTC; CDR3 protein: CASSLVGGLSYEQYF
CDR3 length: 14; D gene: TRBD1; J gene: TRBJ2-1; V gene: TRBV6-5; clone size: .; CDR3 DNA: TGTGCCAGCAGCCGGGACAGGGGAGGCAATGAGCAGTTCTTC; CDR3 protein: CASSRDRGGNEQFF
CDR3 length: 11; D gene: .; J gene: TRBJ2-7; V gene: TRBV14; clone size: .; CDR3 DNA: TGTGCCAGCAGCGGGGCATTAAGGCAAACCTTC; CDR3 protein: CASSGALRQTF
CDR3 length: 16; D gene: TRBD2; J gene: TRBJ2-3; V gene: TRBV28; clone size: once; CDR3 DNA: TGTGCCAGCATCGACTCCGGGACTAGAAACACAGATACGCAGTATTTT; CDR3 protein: CASIDSGTRNTDTQYF
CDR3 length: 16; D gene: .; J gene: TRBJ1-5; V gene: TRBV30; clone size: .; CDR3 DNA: TGTGCCTGGAGTGCCTATGGGAGGAAGAGCAATCAGCCCCAGCATTTT; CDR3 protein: CAWSAYGRKSNQPQHF
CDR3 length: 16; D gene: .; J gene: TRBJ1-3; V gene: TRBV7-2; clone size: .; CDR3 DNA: TGTGCCAGCAGCTTAGATGGGATTCTCTCTGGAAACACCATATATTTT; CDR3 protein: CASSLDGILSGNTIYF
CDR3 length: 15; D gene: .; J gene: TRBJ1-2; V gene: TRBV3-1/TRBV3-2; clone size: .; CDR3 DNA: TGTGCCAGCAGCCAAGATTGGAGGGGTGCCTATGGCTACACCTTC; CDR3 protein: CASSQDWRGAYGYTF
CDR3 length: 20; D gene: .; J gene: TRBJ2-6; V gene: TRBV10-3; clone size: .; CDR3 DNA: TGTGCCATCAGAGACAATCGGGGACGGACTACCATACCTGGGGCCAACGTCCTGACTTTC; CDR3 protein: CAIRDNRGRTTIPGANVLTF
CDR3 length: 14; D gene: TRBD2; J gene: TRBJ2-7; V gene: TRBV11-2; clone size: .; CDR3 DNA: TGTGCCAGCAGCTCCTCGGGGGGTAACTACGAGCAGTACTTC; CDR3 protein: CASSSSGGNYEQYF
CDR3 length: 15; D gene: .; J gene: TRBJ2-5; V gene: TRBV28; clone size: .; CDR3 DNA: TGTGCCAGCAGTTTATTACCCGGACAGCAAGAGACCCAGTACTTC; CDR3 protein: CASSLLPGQQETQYF
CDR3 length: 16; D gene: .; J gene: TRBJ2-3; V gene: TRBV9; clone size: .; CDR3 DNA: TGTGCCAGCAGCGTAGTAGGAGGGGGAGGCACAGATACGCAGTATTTT; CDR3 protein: CASSVVGGGGTDTQYF
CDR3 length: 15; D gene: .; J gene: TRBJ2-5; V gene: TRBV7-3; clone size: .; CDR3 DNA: TGTGCCAGCAGCTTAATGGGGGGAGTGAGCGAGACCCAGTACTTC; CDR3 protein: CASSLMGGVSETQYF
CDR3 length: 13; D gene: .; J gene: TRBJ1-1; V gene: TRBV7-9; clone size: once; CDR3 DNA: TGTGCCAGCAGCCCCCCTCGGGGCGCTGAAGCTTTCTTT; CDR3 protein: CASSPPRGAEAFF
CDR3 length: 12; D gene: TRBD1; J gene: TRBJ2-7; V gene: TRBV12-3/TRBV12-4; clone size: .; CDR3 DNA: TGTGCCAGCAGTTCAGGGGGCTACGAGCAGTACTTC; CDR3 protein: CASSSGGYEQYF
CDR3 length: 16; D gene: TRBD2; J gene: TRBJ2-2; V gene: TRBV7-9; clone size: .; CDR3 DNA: TGTGCCAGCAGCTTTCATACCAGCGGGGTTTCCGGGGAGCTGTTTTTT; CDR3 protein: CASSFHTSGVSGELFF
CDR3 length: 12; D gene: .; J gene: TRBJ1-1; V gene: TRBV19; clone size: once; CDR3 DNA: TGTGCCAGTAGGAGGAAGCCAGGTGAAGCTTTCTTT; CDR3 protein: CASRRKPGEAFF
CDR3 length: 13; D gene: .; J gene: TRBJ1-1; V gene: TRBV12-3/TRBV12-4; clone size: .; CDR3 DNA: TGTGCCAGCAGTTTAGGTACAGTCCGTGAAGCTTTCTTT; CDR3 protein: CASSLGTVREAFF
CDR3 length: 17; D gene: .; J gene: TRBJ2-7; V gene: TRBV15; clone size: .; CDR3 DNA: TGTGCCACCAGCAGAGATCTGGTTTGGGCCTCCAGCGGGGAGCAGTACTTC; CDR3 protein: CATSRDLVWASSGEQYF